A single sample gave rise to the 17 T cell receptor beta chains below, sequenced in a study of T-cell memory formation after mild COVID-19. Using its own MiXCR run on the 5' RACE reads, TCRdb lists one record per CDR3 protein. The data show about 400,000 distinct CDR3 sequences, with approximately 25% seen just once and roughly 8.9% held by the top ten. The sample consisted of PBMCs or a T cell subset sorted from them (not recorded which). These receptors were collected from an adult woman who had mild COVID-19 (a few samples of this study predate the infection). Cell type and time point are not known.

Comments on this clonotype: The junction differs from germline at one of its ends, possibly a read error. V gene TRBV5-1 combines with J gene TRBJ2-5, with TRBD1 matching over 8 bases. The CDR3 is made up of 16 amino acids. Germline V lookup: CDR1 SGHRS, CDR2 YFSETQ. The CDR3 nucleotides are TGCGCCAGCAGCCCCACCGGCGCAGGGGGCCAAGAGACCGAGTACTTC. This encodes CASSPTGAGGQETEYF.

The genes are TRBV5-6 and TRBJ2-3, with TRBD2 matching over 10 bases. V trimming: 3 bases; J trimming: 6 bases; junction bases outside the gene matches: 13. CDR3 size: 17 residues. From germline, CDR1 is SGHDT and CDR2 YYEEEE. The CDR3 here is CASSSFSGLAAHDTQYF. DNA of the CDR3: TGTGCCAGCAGCTCATTTTCCGGACTAGCGGCGCACGATACGCAGTATTTT.

This clonotype was detected only a few times. The V and J genes are TRBV12-3 or TRBV12-4 and TRBJ1-1; perhaps TRBD1 as D (5 bases). Between the trimmed V and J ends, which lost 2 bases and 11 bases, there was a span of 9 bases. The CDR3 has 11 amino acids. CDR3 sequence reads: CASSLRGFAFF. The CDR3 DNA reads as TGTGCCAGCAGTTTAAGGGGATTCGCTTTCTTT.

The chain recombines TRBV7-9 with TRBJ2-3; 9 bases line up with TRBD2. The CDR3 runs to 16 residues. In germline, CDR1 is SEHNR, CDR2 FQNEAQ (reference sequence). V trimming: 2 bases; J trimming: 4 bases; junction bases outside the gene matches: 7. The CDR3 is CASSLKGGRASDTQYF. The CDR3 coding sequence is TGTGCCAGCAGCTTAAAGGGCGGGAGGGCCTCAGATACGCAGTATTTT.

The chain uses TRBV27 and TRBJ2-7; D unclear. The V end was cut by 3 bases, the J end by 3 bases, with 9 bases between. The germline V gene encodes CDR1 MNHEY and CDR2 SMNVEV (reference sequence). The CDR3 sequence is 13 residues long. CDR3 nucleotides: TGTGCCAGCAGTTTCCGGGCTGACTACGAGCAGTACTTC. Its protein is CASSFRADYEQYF.

The chain recombines TRBV6-2 or TRBV6-3 with TRBJ1-5, with D uncertain. Germline V CDR1 and CDR2: MNHEY, SVGEGT. The CDR3 loop spans 16 amino acids. The germline V and J ends were trimmed by 7 bases and 0 bases, with 16 bases remaining between them. The CDR3 DNA sequence: TGTGCCAGCATCAACGGGTGGGCCTATAGCAATCAGCCCCAGCATTTT. This codes for CASINGWAYSNQPQHF.

This clonotype appeared many times. The rearrangement uses TRBV7-9 and TRBJ2-2; D is uncertain. The ends were cut back, 0 bases at V and 0 bases at J, with 5 bases in the middle. CDR1 and CDR2 from the germline V gene are SEHNR and FQNEAQ (reference sequence). The CDR3 covers 15 residues. CDR3 bases: TGTGCCAGCAGCTTAGCGGATGCGAACACCGGGGAGCTGTTTTTT. Amino acids: CASSLADANTGELFF.

The sample holds a few counts of this clonotype. The V gene is TRBV4-2, the J gene TRBJ2-3, with D maybe TRBD1 (6 bases). The CDR3 runs 15 residues. Germline lookup yields CDR1 LGHNA and CDR2 YNFKEQ. The germline V and J ends were trimmed by 4 bases and 4 bases, with 15 bases remaining between them. The DNA for the CDR3 is TGTGCCAGCAGCCTAAGGTTAGGGGGAGCAGATACGCAGTATTTT. This sequence encodes CASSLRLGGADTQYF.

This clonotype has more than one count but fewer than ten. A junction end diverges from the germline sequence, so it may reflect a read error. The genes are TRBV5-1 and TRBJ1-2; no definite D call. The germline CDR1 and CDR2 sequences are SGHRS and YFSETQ. The CDR3 extends over 11 amino acids. CDR3 in amino acids: CASRLEGGYTF. In DNA, the CDR3 is TGCGCCAGCAGGTTGGAAGGTGGCTACACCTTC.

The chain joins TRBV3-1 to TRBJ2-4; 8 nucleotides align to TRBD2. The ends lost 3 bases at V and 8 bases at J; junction bases unmatched: 9. There are 15 residues in the CDR3. Looked up from germline, CDR1 is LGHDT and CDR2 is YNNKEL (reference sequence). In nucleotides, the CDR3 is TGTGCCAGCAGCCACGGGAGGGGTGAGGTGGACATTCAGTACTTC. Protein product: CASSHGRGEVDIQYF.

The chain employs TRBV7-6 and TRBJ2-7, with 7 bases fitting TRBD2. Germline V CDR1 and CDR2: SGHVS, FNYEAQ. The CDR3 has 15 residues. V trimming: 5 bases; J trimming: 0 bases; junction bases outside the gene matches: 7. CDR3 in amino acids: CASSLGRGFSYEQYF. CDR3 in DNA: TGTGCCAGCAGCCTAGGGCGGGGGTTCTCCTACGAGCAGTACTTC. Supplemented by reference TRBV7-6 and TRBJ2-7, the full variable domain reads GAGVSQSPRYKVTKRGQDVALRCDPISGHVSLYWYRQALGQGPEFLTYFNYEAQQDKSGLPNDRFSAERPEGSISTLTIQRTEQRDSAMYRCASSLGRGFSYEQYFGPGTRLTVT.

This chain connects TRBV25-1 to TRBJ2-7, with D unresolved. Per germline, CDR1 MGHDK and CDR2 SYGVNS. V shed 7 bases and J shed 2 bases, with 9 bases lying between them. The CDR3 contains 12 residues. The CDR3 DNA reads TGTGCCAGCACCGACACGGCCTACGAGCAGTACTTC. It codes for CASTDTAYEQYF.

This clonotype was recorded a few times. CDR3 protein: CASSAAGFDGTDTQYF. The CDR3 nucleotides are TGTGCCAGCAGCGCCGCCGGCTTCGATGGGACAGATACGCAGTATTTT. V and J are TRBV11-2 and TRBJ2-3; D gene unclear. The length of the CDR3 is 16 residues. V lost 5 bases, J lost 3 bases, and 18 bases lay in between. Germline loops: CDR1 SGHAT, CDR2 FQNNGV.

This chain uses TRBV3-1 with TRBJ1-1, with D perhaps matching TRBD1 (5 bases). From germline, CDR1 is LGHDT and CDR2 YNNKEL (reference sequence). The CDR3 contains 17 residues. V gave up 4 bases and J gave up 0 bases, with 18 bases separating them. This CDR3 reads CASSPYRMPGVNTEAFF. CDR3 coding DNA: TGTGCCAGCAGCCCATACAGGATGCCGGGAGTGAACACTGAAGCTTTCTTT.

This clonotype occurred many times. The V call is TRBV20-1, the J call TRBJ2-1, with D hard to call. V gave up 3 bases and J gave up 7 bases, with 7 bases separating them. The CDR3 covers 11 residues. The germline gives CDR1 DFQATT, CDR2 SNEGSKA (reference sequence). CDR3 protein: CSASLRNEQFF. DNA for the CDR3: TGCAGTGCTAGCCTAAGGAATGAGCAGTTCTTC.

Only a few counts were recorded for this clonotype. The chain is built from TRBV20-1 and TRBJ2-6, with D uncertain. Per the germline V gene, CDR1 is DFQATT and CDR2 is SNEGSKA (reference sequence). This CDR3 is built from 14 residues. Trimming left V 6 bases short and J 0 bases short, with 9 bases between. CDR3 DNA: TGCAGTGCAGGGCCAGGCTCTGGGGCCAACGTCCTGACTTTC. Protein product: CSAGPGSGANVLTF.

This clonotype was observed a few times. This chain uses TRBV6-2 or TRBV6-3 with TRBJ1-5, with TRBD1 as a possible D gene (6 bases). Germline-derived CDR1 and CDR2 are MNHEY and SVGEGT. Trimming removed 2 bases at V and 13 bases at J, with 12 bases between. CDR3 length: 12 amino acids. CDR3 residues: CASSYRAGEQHF. The CDR3, as DNA: TGTGCCAGCAGTTACCGGGCAGGGGAACAGCATTTT.